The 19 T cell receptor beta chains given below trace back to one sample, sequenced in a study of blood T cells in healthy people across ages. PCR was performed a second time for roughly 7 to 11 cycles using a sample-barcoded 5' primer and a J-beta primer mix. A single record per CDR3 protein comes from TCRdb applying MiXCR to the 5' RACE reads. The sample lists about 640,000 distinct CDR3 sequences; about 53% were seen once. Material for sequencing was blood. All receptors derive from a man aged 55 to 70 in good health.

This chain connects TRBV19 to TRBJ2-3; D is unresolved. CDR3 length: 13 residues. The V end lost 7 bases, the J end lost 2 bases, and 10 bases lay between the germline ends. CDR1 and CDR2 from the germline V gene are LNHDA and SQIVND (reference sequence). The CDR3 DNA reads TGTGCCAGTAACCCAGACCCCACAGATACGCAGTATTTT. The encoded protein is CASNPDPTDTQYF.

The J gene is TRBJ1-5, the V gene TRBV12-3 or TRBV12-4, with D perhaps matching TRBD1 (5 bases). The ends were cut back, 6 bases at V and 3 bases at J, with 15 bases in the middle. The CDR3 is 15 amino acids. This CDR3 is CASSSQGGTNQPQHF. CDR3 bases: TGTGCCAGCAGCTCCCAGGGAGGGACCAATCAGCCCCAGCATTTT.

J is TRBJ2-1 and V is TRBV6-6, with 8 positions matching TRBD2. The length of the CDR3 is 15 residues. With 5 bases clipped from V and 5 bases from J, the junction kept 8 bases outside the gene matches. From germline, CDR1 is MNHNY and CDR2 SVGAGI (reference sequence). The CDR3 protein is CASSGGLVPDNEQFF. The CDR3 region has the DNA TGTGCCAGCAGTGGGGGACTAGTCCCCGACAATGAGCAGTTCTTC.

CDR3: CASTPTGGRDTQYF. The CDR3 DNA sequence: TGTGCCAGTACTCCAACGGGGGGCAGAGATACGCAGTATTTT. This rearrangement joins TRBV19 to TRBJ2-3; perhaps TRBD2 as D (7 bases). The length of the CDR3 is 14 residues. V shed 7 bases and J shed 5 bases, with 16 bases lying between them. CDR1 is LNHDA, CDR2 SQIVND, per germline (reference sequence).

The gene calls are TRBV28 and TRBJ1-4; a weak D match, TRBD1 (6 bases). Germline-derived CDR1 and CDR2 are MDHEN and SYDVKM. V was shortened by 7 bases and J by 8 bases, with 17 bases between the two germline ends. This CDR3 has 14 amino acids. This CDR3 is CASTPDSIGEKLFF. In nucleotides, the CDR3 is TGTGCCAGCACCCCGGACAGTATCGGCGAAAAACTGTTTTTT. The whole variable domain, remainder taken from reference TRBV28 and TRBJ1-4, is DVKVTQSSRYLVKRTGEKVFLECVQDMDHENMFWYRQDPGLGLRLIYFSYDVKMKEKGDIPEGYSVSREKKERFSLILESASTNQTSMYLCASTPDSIGEKLFFGSGTQLSVL.

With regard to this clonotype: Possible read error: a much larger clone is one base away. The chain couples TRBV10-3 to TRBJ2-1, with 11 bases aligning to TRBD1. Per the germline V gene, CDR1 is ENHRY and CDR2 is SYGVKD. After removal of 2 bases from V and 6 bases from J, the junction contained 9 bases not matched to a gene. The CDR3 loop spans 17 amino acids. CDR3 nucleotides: TGTGCCATCAGTGAGGAGGGACAGGGGGGACCCTGCAATGAGCAGTTCTTC. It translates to CAISEEGQGGPCNEQFF.

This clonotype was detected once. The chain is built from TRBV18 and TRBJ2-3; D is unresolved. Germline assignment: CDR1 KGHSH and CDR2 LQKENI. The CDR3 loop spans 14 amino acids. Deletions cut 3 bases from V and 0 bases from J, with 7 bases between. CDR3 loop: CASSPTWSTDTQYF. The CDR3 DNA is TGTGCCAGCTCACCGACCTGGAGCACAGATACGCAGTATTTT.

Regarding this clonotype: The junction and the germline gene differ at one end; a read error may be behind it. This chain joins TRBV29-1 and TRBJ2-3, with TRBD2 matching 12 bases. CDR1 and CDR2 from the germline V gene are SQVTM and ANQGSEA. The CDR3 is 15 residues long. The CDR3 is CNVPRTSGVTDTQYF. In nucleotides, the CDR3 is TGCAACGTTCCTAGGACTAGCGGGGTGACAGATACGCAGTATTTT.

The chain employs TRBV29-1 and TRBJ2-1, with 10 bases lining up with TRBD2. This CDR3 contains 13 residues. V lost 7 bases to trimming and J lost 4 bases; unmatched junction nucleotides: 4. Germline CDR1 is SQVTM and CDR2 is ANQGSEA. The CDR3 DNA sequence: TGCAGCGCACAGCGGGGGGGGTACAATGAGCAGTTCTTC. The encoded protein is CSAQRGGYNEQFF.

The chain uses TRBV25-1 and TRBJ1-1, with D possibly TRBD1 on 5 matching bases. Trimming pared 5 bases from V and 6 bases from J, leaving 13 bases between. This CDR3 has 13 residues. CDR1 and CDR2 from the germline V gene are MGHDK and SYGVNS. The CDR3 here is CASSRAGLPEAFF. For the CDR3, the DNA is TGTGCCAGCAGTCGGGCAGGGCTGCCTGAAGCTTTCTTT.

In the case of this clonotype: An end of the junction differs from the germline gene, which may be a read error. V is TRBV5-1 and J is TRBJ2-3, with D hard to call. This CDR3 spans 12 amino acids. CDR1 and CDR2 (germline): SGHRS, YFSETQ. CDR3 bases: TGCGCCAGCAGTTTGGAGTCCCTTACGCAGTATTTT. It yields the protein CASSLESLTQYF.

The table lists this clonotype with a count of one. CDR3 nucleotides: TGCAGTGCTAGCTGGAACAGCAATAGCAATCAGCCCCAGCATTTT. It yields the protein CSASWNSNSNQPQHF. The genes are TRBV20-1 and TRBJ1-5; D remains ambiguous. V was cut by 3 bases and J by 0 bases, with 12 bases left in between. CDR1 and CDR2 from the germline V gene are DFQATT and SNEGSKA (reference sequence). There are 15 residues in the CDR3.

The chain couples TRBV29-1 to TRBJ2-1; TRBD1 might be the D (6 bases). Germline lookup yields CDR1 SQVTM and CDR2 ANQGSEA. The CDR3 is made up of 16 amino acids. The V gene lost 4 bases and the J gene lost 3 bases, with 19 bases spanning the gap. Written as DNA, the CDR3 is TGCAGCGTTGGAGGTTACGGGACACACTACTACAATGAGCAGTTCTTC. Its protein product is CSVGGYGTHYYNEQFF.

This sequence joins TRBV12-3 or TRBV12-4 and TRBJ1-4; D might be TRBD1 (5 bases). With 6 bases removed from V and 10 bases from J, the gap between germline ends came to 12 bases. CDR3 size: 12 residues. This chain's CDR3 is CASRDSRGKLFF. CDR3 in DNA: TGTGCCAGCAGGGACTCGAGGGGAAAACTGTTTTTT.

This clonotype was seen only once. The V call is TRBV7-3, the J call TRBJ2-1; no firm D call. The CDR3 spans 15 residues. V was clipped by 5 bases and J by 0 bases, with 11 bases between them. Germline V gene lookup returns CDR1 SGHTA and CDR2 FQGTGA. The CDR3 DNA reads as TGTGCCAGCAGCCCGAGCATTAGCTCCTACAATGAGCAGTTCTTC. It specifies CASSPSISSYNEQFF.

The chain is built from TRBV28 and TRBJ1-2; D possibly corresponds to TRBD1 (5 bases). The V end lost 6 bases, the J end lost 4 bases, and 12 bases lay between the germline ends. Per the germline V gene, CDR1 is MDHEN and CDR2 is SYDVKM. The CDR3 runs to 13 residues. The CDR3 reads CASSQDTGYGYTF. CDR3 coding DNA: TGTGCCAGCAGCCAGGACACTGGCTATGGCTACACCTTC.

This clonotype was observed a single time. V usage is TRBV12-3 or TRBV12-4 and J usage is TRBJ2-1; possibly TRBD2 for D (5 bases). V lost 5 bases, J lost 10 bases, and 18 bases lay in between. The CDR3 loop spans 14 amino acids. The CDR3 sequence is CASSNEASKGEQFF. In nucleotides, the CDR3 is TGTGCCAGCAGTAATGAAGCTAGCAAAGGCGAGCAGTTCTTC.

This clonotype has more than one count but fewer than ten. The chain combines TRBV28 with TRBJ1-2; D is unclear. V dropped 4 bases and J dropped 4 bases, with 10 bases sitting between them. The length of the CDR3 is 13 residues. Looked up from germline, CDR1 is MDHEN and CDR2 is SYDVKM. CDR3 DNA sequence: TGTGCCAGCAGTTCCGGGGAGGTCTATGGCTACACCTTC. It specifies CASSSGEVYGYTF.

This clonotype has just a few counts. CDR3 loop: CASSYSTGFPPLHF. Written as DNA, the CDR3 is TGTGCCAGCAGTTACTCGACGGGGTTCCCACCCCTCCACTTT. The chain links TRBV6-2 or TRBV6-3 to TRBJ1-6, with D hard to call. The germline V gene has CDR1 MNHEY and CDR2 SVGEGT. V dropped 0 bases and J dropped 11 bases, with 11 bases sitting between them. CDR3 size: 14 residues.